A selection of T cell receptor beta chains follows, all from one sample in a study of T cells in Graves' hyperthyroidism and ophthalmopathy. TCRdb redid the calling of the multiplex PCR reads with MiXCR, one entry per CDR3 protein. The table has 490,000 or so distinct CDR3 sequences, around 43% seen once. The sequencing sample was made of peripheral blood or thyroid tissue (not recorded which). Every receptor here comes from an adult woman with Graves' disease, either hyperthyroidism or ophthalmopathy (not recorded which). CDR3s include the opening cysteine and the closing phenylalanine or tryptophan. The D gene is left open where the match is weak. Rows may omit the clone size; those that give it use once, few, many or a size class.

v_call: TRBV5-1; d_call: -; clone_size: -; j_call: TRBJ1-1; cdr3_aa: CASSSDSSEAFF; cdr3_nt: TGCGCCAGCAGCTCAGATTCCTCCGAAGCTTTCTTT
v_call: TRBV19; d_call: -; clone_size: -; j_call: TRBJ1-5; cdr3_aa: CASSVTGTSNQPQHF; cdr3_nt: TGTGCCAGTAGTGTCACAGGGACTAGCAATCAGCCCCAGCATTTT
v_call: TRBV7-2; d_call: -; clone_size: many; j_call: TRBJ1-2; cdr3_aa: CASSPGAGEAGYTF; cdr3_nt: TGTGCCAGCAGCCCAGGAGCAGGGGAGGCTGGCTACACCTTC
v_call: TRBV2; d_call: -; clone_size: -; j_call: TRBJ1-4; cdr3_aa: CASSMGDGEDEKLFF; cdr3_nt: TGTGCCAGCAGTATGGGAGATGGAGAGGATGAAAAACTGTTTTTT
v_call: TRBV10-3; d_call: TRBD2; clone_size: -; j_call: TRBJ2-6; cdr3_aa: CASLAGWGTGANVLTF; cdr3_nt: TGTGCCAGTCTAGCGGGATGGGGGACCGGGGCCAACGTCCTGACTTTC
v_call: TRBV29-1; d_call: TRBD2; clone_size: -; j_call: TRBJ2-7; cdr3_aa: CSVASGSYEQYF; cdr3_nt: TGCAGCGTGGCTAGCGGGAGTTACGAGCAGTACTTC
v_call: TRBV20-1; d_call: TRBD2; clone_size: few; j_call: TRBJ2-7; cdr3_aa: CSAPPPGLAPEQYF; cdr3_nt: TGCAGTGCTCCCCCCCCGGGACTAGCTCCAGAGCAGTACTTC
v_call: TRBV7-9; d_call: -; clone_size: -; j_call: TRBJ1-2; cdr3_aa: CASSPPSANYGYTF; cdr3_nt: TGTGCCAGCAGCCCCCCTTCGGCTAACTATGGCTACACCTTC
v_call: TRBV7-2; d_call: -; clone_size: few; j_call: TRBJ2-3; cdr3_aa: CASTLSRVGTDTQYF; cdr3_nt: TGTGCCAGCACGCTCAGTAGGGTTGGCACAGATACGCAGTATTTT
v_call: TRBV7-2; d_call: TRBD1; clone_size: -; j_call: TRBJ2-7; cdr3_aa: CASSYYTGDHEQYF; cdr3_nt: TGTGCCAGCAGCTACTACACAGGGGACCACGAGCAGTACTTC
v_call: TRBV5-1; d_call: -; clone_size: many; j_call: TRBJ1-6; cdr3_aa: CASSLVPEGDSPLHF; cdr3_nt: TGCGCCAGCAGCTTGGTCCCCGAGGGAGATTCACCCCTCCACTTT
v_call: TRBV9; d_call: -; clone_size: -; j_call: TRBJ2-7; cdr3_aa: CASSVGAKYEQYF; cdr3_nt: TGTGCCAGCAGCGTAGGCGCAAAGTACGAGCAGTACTTC
v_call: TRBV9; d_call: -; clone_size: many; j_call: TRBJ2-5; cdr3_aa: CASSVMSGYQETQYF; cdr3_nt: TGTGCCAGCAGCGTAATGAGCGGGTACCAAGAGACCCAGTACTTC
v_call: TRBV7-2; d_call: -; clone_size: many; j_call: TRBJ1-2; cdr3_aa: CASSLSGDYGYTF; cdr3_nt: TGTGCCAGCAGCCTCAGTGGGGACTATGGCTACACCTTC
v_call: TRBV20-1; d_call: TRBD1; clone_size: many; j_call: TRBJ2-7; cdr3_aa: CSARATGTGVYEQYF; cdr3_nt: TGCAGTGCTAGAGCTACCGGTACAGGGGTCTACGAGCAGTACTTC
v_call: TRBV29-1; d_call: -; clone_size: -; j_call: TRBJ2-7; cdr3_aa: CSVVALESYEQYF; cdr3_nt: TGCAGCGTTGTAGCTCTCGAGTCCTACGAGCAGTACTTC
v_call: TRBV29-1; d_call: TRBD1; clone_size: -; j_call: TRBJ2-5; cdr3_aa: CSVEGDRGVLETQYF; cdr3_nt: TGCAGCGTTGAAGGGGACAGGGGTGTGTTGGAGACCCAGTACTTC
v_call: TRBV19; d_call: TRBD1; clone_size: many; j_call: TRBJ1-1; cdr3_aa: CASRGQGMNTEAFF; cdr3_nt: TGTGCCAGTAGGGGACAGGGCATGAACACTGAAGCTTTCTTT
v_call: TRBV20-1; d_call: -; clone_size: -; j_call: TRBJ1-5; cdr3_aa: CSARLDGDQPQHF; cdr3_nt: TGCAGTGCTAGACTGGACGGGGATCAGCCCCAGCATTTT
v_call: TRBV7-2; d_call: TRBD1; clone_size: few; j_call: TRBJ1-5; cdr3_aa: CASSSGQGRQPQHF; cdr3_nt: TGTGCCAGCAGCTCCGGACAGGGCCGTCAGCCCCAGCATTTT
v_call: TRBV5-1; d_call: -; clone_size: few; j_call: TRBJ2-2; cdr3_aa: CASSLASNQAAGELFF; cdr3_nt: TGCGCCAGCAGCTTGGCAAGTAATCAGGCTGCGGGGGAGCTGTTTTTT
v_call: TRBV19; d_call: TRBD2; clone_size: -; j_call: TRBJ2-7; cdr3_aa: CASSTGTSVYYEQYF; cdr3_nt: TGTGCCAGTAGTACCGGGACTAGCGTTTACTACGAGCAGTACTTC
v_call: TRBV5-1; d_call: TRBD1; clone_size: many; j_call: TRBJ2-5; cdr3_aa: CASSRRDRAQETQYF; cdr3_nt: TGCGCCAGCTCAAGACGGGACAGGGCCCAAGAGACCCAGTACTTC
v_call: TRBV20-1; d_call: -; clone_size: -; j_call: TRBJ1-1; cdr3_aa: CRATGGDTEAFF; cdr3_nt: TGCAGGGCGACAGGAGGGGACACTGAAGCTTTCTTT
v_call: TRBV4-1; d_call: -; clone_size: -; j_call: TRBJ2-7; cdr3_aa: CASSRIWLRVSYEQYF; cdr3_nt: TGCGCCAGCAGCCGGATCTGGCTCAGGGTCTCCTACGAGCAGTACTTC
v_call: TRBV5-1; d_call: TRBD2; clone_size: many; j_call: TRBJ2-5; cdr3_aa: CASSFVGTNPGETQYF; cdr3_nt: TGCGCCAGCAGCTTCGTCGGGACTAATCCAGGGGAGACCCAGTACTTC
v_call: TRBV7-6; d_call: -; clone_size: -; j_call: TRBJ1-5; cdr3_aa: CASSRGGLGAQHF; cdr3_nt: TGTGCCAGCAGCCGCGGGGGCCTGGGGGCCCAGCATTTT
v_call: TRBV6-5; d_call: -; clone_size: -; j_call: TRBJ2-7; cdr3_aa: CASSHRDGAYEQYF; cdr3_nt: TGTGCCAGCAGTCACAGGGACGGAGCCTACGAGCAGTACTTC
v_call: TRBV11-2; d_call: -; clone_size: few; j_call: TRBJ2-7; cdr3_aa: CASSSYRVEQYF; cdr3_nt: TGTGCCAGCAGCTCCTACAGGGTTGAGCAGTACTTC
v_call: TRBV24-1; d_call: TRBD1; clone_size: -; j_call: TRBJ1-1; cdr3_aa: CATSDRTGQGPFPTEAFF; cdr3_nt: TGTGCCACCAGTGACCGCACCGGACAGGGGCCCTTTCCCACTGAAGCTTTCTTT